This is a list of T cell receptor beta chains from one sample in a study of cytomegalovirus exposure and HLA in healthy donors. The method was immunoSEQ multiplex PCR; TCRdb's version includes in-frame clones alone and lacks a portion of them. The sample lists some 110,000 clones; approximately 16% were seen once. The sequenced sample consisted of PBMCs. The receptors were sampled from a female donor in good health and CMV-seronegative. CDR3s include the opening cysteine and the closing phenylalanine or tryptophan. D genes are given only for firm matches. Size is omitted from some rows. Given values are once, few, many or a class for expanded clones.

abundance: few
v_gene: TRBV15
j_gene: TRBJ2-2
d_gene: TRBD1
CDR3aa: CATSRPLGTGDTGELFF
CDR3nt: TGTGCCACCAGCAGGCCCTTAGGGACAGGGGACACCGGGGAGCTGTTTTTT

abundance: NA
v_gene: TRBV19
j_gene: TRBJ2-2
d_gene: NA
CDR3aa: CASSTQRNGELFF
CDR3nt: TGTGCCAGTAGTACTCAGCGAAACGGGGAGCTGTTTTTT

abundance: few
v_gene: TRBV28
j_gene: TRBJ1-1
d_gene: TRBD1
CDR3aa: CASSRQGFEAFF
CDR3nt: TGTGCCAGCAGTCGACAGGGGTTCGAAGCTTTCTTT

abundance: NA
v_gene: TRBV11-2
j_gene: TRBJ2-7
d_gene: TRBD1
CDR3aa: CASSPTGGDEQYF
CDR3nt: TGTGCCAGCAGCCCGACAGGGGGTGACGAGCAGTACTTC

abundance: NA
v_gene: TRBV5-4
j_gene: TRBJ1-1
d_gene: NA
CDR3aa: CASRAGGNTEAFF
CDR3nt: TGTGCCAGCAGAGCAGGAGGGAACACTGAAGCTTTCTTT

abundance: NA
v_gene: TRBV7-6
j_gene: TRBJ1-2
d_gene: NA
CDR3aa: CASSLAGEGGYTF
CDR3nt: TGTGCCAGCAGCTTAGCGGGAGAGGGAGGCTACACCTTC

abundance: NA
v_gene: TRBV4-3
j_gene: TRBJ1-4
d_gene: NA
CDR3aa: CASSQDPLNNEKLFF
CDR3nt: TGCGCCAGCAGCCAAGATCCACTGAATAATGAAAAACTGTTTTTT

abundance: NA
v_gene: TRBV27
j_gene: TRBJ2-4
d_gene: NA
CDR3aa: CASSRGVAKNIQYF
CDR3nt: TGTGCCAGCAGTCGCGGGGTAGCCAAAAACATTCAGTACTTC

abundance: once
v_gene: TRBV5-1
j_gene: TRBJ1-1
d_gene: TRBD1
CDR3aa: CASSPGTGDFMNTEAFF
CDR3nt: TGCGCCAGCAGCCCTGGGACAGGGGATTTTATGAACACTGAAGCTTTCTTT

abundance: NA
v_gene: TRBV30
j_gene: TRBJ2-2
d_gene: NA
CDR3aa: CAWSQYTGELFF
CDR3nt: TGTGCCTGGAGTCAGTACACCGGGGAGCTGTTTTTT

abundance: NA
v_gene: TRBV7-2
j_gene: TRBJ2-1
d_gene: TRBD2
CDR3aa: CASLSGGYNEQFF
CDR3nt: TGTGCCAGCCTTAGCGGGGGGTACAATGAGCAGTTCTTC

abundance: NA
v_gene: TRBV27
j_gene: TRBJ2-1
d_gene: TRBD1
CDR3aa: CASRYLTGSGTYNEQFF
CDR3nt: TGTGCCAGCAGATACCTGACAGGGAGTGGGACCTACAATGAGCAGTTCTTC

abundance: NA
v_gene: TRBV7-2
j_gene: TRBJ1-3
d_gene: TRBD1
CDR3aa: CASSRTGAGNTIYF
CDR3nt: TGTGCCAGCAGCCGGACAGGGGCTGGAAACACCATATATTTT

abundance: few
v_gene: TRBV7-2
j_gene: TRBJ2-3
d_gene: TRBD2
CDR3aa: CASSDRLGGRGLDTQYF
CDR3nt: TGTGCCAGCAGCGATCGACTAGGCGGGAGAGGGTTAGATACGCAGTATTTT

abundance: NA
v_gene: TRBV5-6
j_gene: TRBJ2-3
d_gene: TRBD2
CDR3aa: CASNGGLAGRDTQYF
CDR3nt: TGTGCCAGCAACGGGGGACTAGCGGGGAGAGATACGCAGTATTTT

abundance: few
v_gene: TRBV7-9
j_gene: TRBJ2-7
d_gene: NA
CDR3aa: CASSLGLEQYF
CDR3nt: TGTGCCAGCAGCTTAGGTTTAGAGCAGTACTTC

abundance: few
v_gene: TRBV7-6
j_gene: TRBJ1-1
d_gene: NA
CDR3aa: CASSSRQNTEAFF
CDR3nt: TGTGCCAGCAGCTCACGACAGAACACTGAAGCTTTCTTT

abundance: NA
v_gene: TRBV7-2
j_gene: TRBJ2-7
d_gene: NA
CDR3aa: CASSLPGSPPPYEQYF
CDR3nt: TGTGCCAGCAGTCTCCCAGGGTCCCCCCCACCTTACGAGCAGTACTTC

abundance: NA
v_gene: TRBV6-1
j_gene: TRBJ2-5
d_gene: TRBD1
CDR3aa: CASSIGTGVETQYF
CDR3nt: TGTGCCAGCAGTATCGGGACAGGGGTAGAGACCCAGTACTTC

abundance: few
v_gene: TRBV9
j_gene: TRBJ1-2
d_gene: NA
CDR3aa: CASSVATSTAAGYGYTF
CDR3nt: TGTGCCAGCAGCGTAGCTACGTCGACTGCCGCCGGCTATGGCTACACCTTC

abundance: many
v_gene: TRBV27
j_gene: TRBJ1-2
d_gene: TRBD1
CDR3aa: CASRGGTVNGYTF
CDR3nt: TGTGCCAGCAGGGGTGGGACAGTGAATGGCTACACCTTC

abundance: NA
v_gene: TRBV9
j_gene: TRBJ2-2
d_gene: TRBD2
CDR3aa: CASSKGQRGNTGELFF
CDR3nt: TGTGCCAGCAGCAAAGGCCAGCGGGGGAACACCGGGGAGCTGTTTTTT

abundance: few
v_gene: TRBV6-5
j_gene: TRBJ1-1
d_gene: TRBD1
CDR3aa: CASRGQGIGTEAFF
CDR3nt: TGTGCCAGCAGGGGACAGGGGATTGGGACTGAAGCTTTCTTT

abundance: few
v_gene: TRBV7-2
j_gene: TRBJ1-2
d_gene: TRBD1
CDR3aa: CASSPSPDRGYGYTF
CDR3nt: TGTGCCAGCAGCCCCTCCCCCGACAGGGGCTATGGCTACACCTTC

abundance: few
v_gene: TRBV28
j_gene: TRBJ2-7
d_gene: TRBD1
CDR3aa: CASSSTRTGSYEQYF
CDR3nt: TGTGCCAGCAGTTCTACTCGGACAGGTTCGTACGAGCAGTACTTC